This TCR beta chain comes out of a study of T cells in Graves' hyperthyroidism and ophthalmopathy. A patient was excluded if there was uncontrolled infection, other autoimmune disease, pregnancy or lactation. PBMCs were derived from more than 8 ml fresh peripheral blood. This clonotype was detected many times. There were TCR beta CDR3 regions amplified from RNA transcripts. A set of HTBI primers served as the primers for a first-round RT-PCR of the TCR CDR3. Via MiXCR, TCRdb re-called the multiplex PCR reads, giving one row per CDR3 protein. The table includes approximately 380,000 distinct CDR3 sequences, under 20% detected once. With V trimmed by 5 bases and J by 1 base, 5 bases remained unmatched. The length of the CDR3 is 15 residues. CDR1 and CDR2 from the germline V gene are MNHNS and SASEGT.

V usage is TRBV6-1 and J usage is TRBJ2-7; 10 bases line up with TRBD1. This receptor was obtained from a woman younger than 30 with Graves' hyperthyroidism. Sequencing was carried out using blood. The CDR3 reads CASSRGQGRSYEQYF. The DNA of the CDR3 is TGTGCCAGCAGTCGGGGACAGGGGAGATCCTACGAGCAGTACTTC.